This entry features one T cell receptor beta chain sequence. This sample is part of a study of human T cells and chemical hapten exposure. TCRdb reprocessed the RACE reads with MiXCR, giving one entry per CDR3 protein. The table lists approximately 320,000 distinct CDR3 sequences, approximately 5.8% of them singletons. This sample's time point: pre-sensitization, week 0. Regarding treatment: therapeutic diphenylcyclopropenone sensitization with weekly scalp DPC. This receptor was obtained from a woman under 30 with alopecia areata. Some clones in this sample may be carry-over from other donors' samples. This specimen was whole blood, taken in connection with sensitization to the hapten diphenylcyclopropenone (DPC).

CDR3 amino acids: CAVKRTNEKLFF. The CDR3 nucleotides are TGTGCCGTAAAGCGAACTAATGAAAAACTGTTTTTT. The chain recombines TRBV6-6 with TRBJ1-4, with no clear D. The CDR3 has 12 amino acids. Trimming removed 11 bases from V and 1 base from J, with 8 bases in between. The V gene's germline CDR1 is MNHNY and CDR2 SVGAGI (reference sequence).